The sequence of this T cell receptor beta chain was determined in a study of T cells in Graves' hyperthyroidism and ophthalmopathy. A Clinical Activity Score of at least 3, a NOSPECS grade of at least 4 and a duration under 3 months were recorded in the ophthalmopathy patients. A roughly 9.1 ml volume of fresh peripheral blood provided the PBMCs. Study conclusions and caveats: Using 13 V-J features, a model discriminated ophthalmopathy from stable hyperthyroidism.

It was RNA transcripts that yielded the amplified TCR beta CDR3 regions. The HTBI primer set was used in a first-round RT-PCR of the TCR CDR3. TCRdb re-called the multiplex PCR reads with MiXCR, one entry per CDR3 protein. The sample shows about 260,000 distinct CDR3 sequences, around 17% of them seen only once. Germline V gene sequence: CDR1 MDHEN, CDR2 SYDVKM. The CDR3 is 15 amino acids. V lost 7 bases and J lost 5, with 18 bases in between. This clonotype was counted many times. What it binds is unknown. This chain uses TRBV28 with TRBJ2-1, with D perhaps TRBD1 (8 bases). This sequence originates from a woman aged 18-35 years with Graves' ophthalmopathy. Sequencing was done on a sample of blood. The CDR3 protein is CASNQPTGGDNEQFF. The DNA for the CDR3 is TGTGCCAGCAACCAGCCCACAGGGGGGGACAATGAGCAGTTCTTC. Drawing the rest from reference TRBV28 and TRBJ2-1, the complete variable domain is DVKVTQSSRYLVKRTGEKVFLECVQDMDHENMFWYRQDPGLGLRLIYFSYDVKMKEKGDIPEGYSVSREKKERFSLILESASTNQTSMYLCASNQPTGGDNEQFFGPGTRLTVL.